The 3 T cell receptor beta chains below come from one sample, sequenced in a study of blood T cell repertoires in COVID-19. TCRdb's copy holds only in-frame clones and misses some; the assay was immunoSEQ multiplex PCR. The sample includes about 110,000 clones, about nine tenths of them seen just once. Sequenced input: peripheral blood. Receptors originate from a human donor in a cohort sampled during active COVID-19.

The chain joins TRBV10-2 to TRBJ1-1; no definite D call. Germline CDR1 reads WSHSY; CDR2 reads SAAADI. V lost 8 bases, J lost 1 base, and 14 bases lay in between. The CDR3 has 14 residues. Here the CDR3 reads CASAGSQSNTEAFF. The CDR3 nucleotides read TGCGCCAGCGCGGGGAGCCAGTCGAACACTGAAGCTTTCTTT.

The chain uses TRBV2 and TRBJ1-5; D gene uncertain. V was clipped by 5 bases and J by 3 bases, with 14 bases between them. The CDR3 loop spans 15 amino acids. The germline V gene has CDR1 SNHLY and CDR2 FYNNEI. The CDR3 bases are TGTGCCAGCAGTCCCCGGCGCGGGGTCAATCAGCCCCAGCATTTT. Translation gives CASSPRRGVNQPQHF.

This rearrangement joins TRBV24-1 to TRBJ2-2; D is perhaps TRBD2 (5 bases). CDR1 is KGHDR, CDR2 SFDVKD, per germline. Trimming took 5 bases from V and 7 from J, leaving 13 bases between them. The CDR3 totals 14 residues. CDR3 sequence: CATSVSGSHGELFF. CDR3 bases: TGTGCCACCAGTGTATCGGGGTCCCACGGGGAGCTGTTTTTT.